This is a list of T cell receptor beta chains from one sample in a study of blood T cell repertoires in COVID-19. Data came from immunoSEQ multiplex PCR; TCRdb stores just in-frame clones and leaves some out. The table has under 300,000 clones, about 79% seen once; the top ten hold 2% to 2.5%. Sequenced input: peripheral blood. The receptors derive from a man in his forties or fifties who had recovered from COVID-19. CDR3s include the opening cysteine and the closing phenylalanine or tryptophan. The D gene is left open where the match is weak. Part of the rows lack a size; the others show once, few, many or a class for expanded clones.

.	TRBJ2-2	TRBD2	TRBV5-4	TGTGCCAGCAGCTTGGGGACTAGCTTCACCGGGGAGCTGTTTTTT	CASSLGTSFTGELFF
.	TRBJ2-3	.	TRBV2	TGTGCCAGCAGTGGGGGCACAATCACAGATACGCAGTATTTT	CASSGGTITDTQYF
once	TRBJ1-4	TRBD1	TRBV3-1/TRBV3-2	TGTGCCAGCAGCCAAATAGCGCCCACGATAGGGTTCCTTAGGGACAGCAGAGAAAAACTGTTTTTT	CASSQIAPTIGFLRDSREKLFF
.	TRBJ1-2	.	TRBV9	TGTGCCAGCAGCATCCCAATTGGGGGGAACTATGGCTACACCTTC	CASSIPIGGNYGYTF
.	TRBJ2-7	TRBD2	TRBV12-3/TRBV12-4	TGTGCCAGCAGCCCCGGGGGGTACGAGCAGTACTTC	CASSPGGYEQYF
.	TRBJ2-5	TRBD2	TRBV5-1	TGCGCCAGCAGTAGGAGACTAGCAGACGAGACCCAGTACTTC	CASSRRLADETQYF
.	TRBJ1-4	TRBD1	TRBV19	TGTGCCAACCCGACAGGGGATAATGAAAAACTGTTTTTT	CANPTGDNEKLFF
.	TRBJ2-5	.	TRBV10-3	TGTGCCATCAGAAAAAGCGGCCAAGAGACCCAGTACTTC	CAIRKSGQETQYF
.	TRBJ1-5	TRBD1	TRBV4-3	TGCGCCAGCAGCCAAGGGACAGGCCACAATCAGCCCCAGCATTTT	CASSQGTGHNQPQHF
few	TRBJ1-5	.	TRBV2	.	CASSAWGQGALEF
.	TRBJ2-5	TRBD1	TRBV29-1	TGCAGCGTTGGGACAGGGGGGGTTGGCGAGACCCAGTACTTC	CSVGTGGVGETQYF
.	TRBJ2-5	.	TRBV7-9	TGTGCCAGCAGCCCCCACCGCGGGCAAGAGACCCAGTACTTC	CASSPHRGQETQYF
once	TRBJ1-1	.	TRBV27	TGTGCCAGCAGTCACCATAGGAACACTGAAGCTTTCTTT	CASSHHRNTEAFF
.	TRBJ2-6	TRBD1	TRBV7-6	TGTGCCAGCAGCCAATCCGGGACAGGGTTTGTCTCTGGGGCCAACGTCCTGACTTTC	CASSQSGTGFVSGANVLTF
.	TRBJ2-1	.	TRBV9	TGTGCCAGCAGGCGAGGGTTCGGGTCCGATGAGCAGTTCTTC	CASRRGFGSDEQFF
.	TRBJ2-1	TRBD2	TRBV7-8	TGTGCCAGCAGCAAGAAGGGATGGCCTAGCGGGGATAAACTGGGGAATGAGCAGTTCTTC	CASSKKGWPSGDKLGNEQFF
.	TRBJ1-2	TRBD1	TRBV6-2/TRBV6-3	TGTGCCAGCAGTGCTCCACAGGGGGCGGTTGAGTATGGCTACACCTTC	CASSAPQGAVEYGYTF